This T cell receptor (beta chain) was captured by sequencing in a study of response to subunit inactivated influenza vaccine. TCRdb reprocessed the RT-PCR reads with MiXCR, giving one entry per CDR3 protein. This table has about 650,000 distinct CDR3 sequences, less than 15% appearing once. Turning to this clonotype: Its antigen is currently unknown.

Germline V CDR1 and CDR2: MNHNS, SASEGT. Trimming removed 7 bases at V and 0 bases at J, with 10 bases between. This CDR3 is built from 15 residues. General observations from the study: Few additional T cells are recruited per seasonal influenza vaccination, authors suggested.

The clonotype was recovered from a man in his fifties who received an inactivated influenza vaccine. This chain joins TRBV6-1 and TRBJ2-6; a weak D match, TRBD1 (5 bases). The sequencing used PBMCs from blood, collected less than 15 days before vaccination. The CDR3 loop is CASTRASSGANVLTF. The DNA of the CDR3 is TGTGCCAGCACCAGGGCGAGCTCTGGGGCCAACGTCCTGACTTTC.